Reported below is one T cell receptor (beta chain). This entry comes from a study of blood T cell repertoires in COVID-19. Study background: Researchers got acute and convalescent COVID-19 samples from the United States, Italy and Spain. PBMCs, B-cell-depleted T cells, or T cells provided the cDNA or gDNA that made up the material.

Libraries were prepared by immunoSEQ multiplex PCR; TCRdb keeps only in-frame clonotypes and omits some of them. Among about 82,000 clones, under 80% were seen once, and the ten largest hold around 2.6%. The CDR3 is made up of 15 amino acids. V lost 4 bases to trimming and J lost 5 bases; unmatched junction nucleotides: 4. CDR1 and CDR2 from the germline V gene are SGHRS and YFSETQ. V and J are TRBV5-1 and TRBJ2-1; 12 bases fit TRBD2. Material for sequencing was peripheral blood. This TCR was recovered from a human donor with acute or convalescent COVID-19. The donor label of this sample is uncertain. CDR3 region: CASSQGLAGNNEQFF. CDR3 bases: TGCGCCAGCAGCCAAGGACTAGCGGGGAACAATGAGCAGTTCTTC.